This T cell receptor (beta chain) comes out of a study of blood T cell repertoires in COVID-19. Original methodology: Cell counts per sample came from amplifying reference gene primers. The protocol was immunoSEQ multiplex PCR, while the TCRdb copy is restricted to in-frame clones and leaves out a portion. V and J calls and clone size come straight from that table; D and trimming were deduced from the DNA. The table records 69,000 or so clones, around 80% of them present only once. The TCR originated in a woman aged 80 or over with active or convalescent COVID-19. The sequenced sample consisted of peripheral blood.

The CDR3: CASSLQGDRGGYTF. The CDR3 coding sequence is TGTGCCAGCAGCTTACAGGGGGATAGGGGTGGCTACACCTTC. J is TRBJ1-2 and V is TRBV7-2; 7 nucleotides align to TRBD1. This CDR3 is built from 14 residues. The V gene end was trimmed by 2 bases and the J gene end by 7 bases; junction bases not matched to a gene: 7. Germline values: CDR1 SGHTA, CDR2 FQGNSA. Drawing the rest from reference TRBV7-2 and TRBJ1-2, the complete variable domain is GAGVSQSPSNKVTEKGKDVELRCDPISGHTALYWYRQSLGQGLEFLIYFQGNSAPDKSGLPSDRFSAERTGGSVSTLTIQRTQQEDSAVYLCASSLQGDRGGYTFGSGTRLTVV.